The rows below give T cell receptor beta chains drawn from one sample of a study of cytomegalovirus exposure and HLA in healthy donors. Repertoires were generated with immunoSEQ multiplex PCR, while TCRdb's copy carries only in-frame clones and drops some. This table has about 98,000 clones, about 81% appearing once. Sequencing was done on a sample of PBMCs. The receptor set was obtained from a man aged 35 to 55 in good health and CMV-seronegative. CDR3s include the opening cysteine and the closing phenylalanine or tryptophan. Each record gives: clone size, D gene, CDR3 length, V gene, CDR3 protein. A D gene is named only where the DNA matches it firmly. A clone size is listed for some rows: how often the clone was seen (once, few, many), or a class if it is expanded.

>-|TRBD1|12|TRBV6-1
CASKDRAETQYF
>-|TRBD1|14|TRBV5-1
CASRDDRVLETQYF
>few|-|15|TRBV7-3
CASSLTGGPGTEAFF
>-|-|13|TRBV2
CATHVMRTGELFF
>-|-|12|TRBV27
CASGRVTGELFF
>once|TRBD2|14|TRBV7-6
CASSLMGGSYEQYF
>-|-|13|TRBV13
CASSVTESNEQFF
>-|-|12|TRBV5-1
CASSFAGLEQYF
>-|-|14|TRBV5-6
CASSLAGPGNTIYF
>few|TRBD1|18|TRBV4-3
CASSQDLGSTGSHQPQHF
>-|-|22|TRBV21-1
CASSNGWGDLLKNPLVLQPQHF
>-|-|14|TRBV2
CASGWGLNTGELFF
>-|TRBD1|14|TRBV6-1
CASSEGQGLYEQYF
>once|TRBD2|12|TRBV7-9
CASSPGGYEQYF
>-|-|14|TRBV14
CASSHPRDRDEQFF
>-|-|14|TRBV6-5
CASSRANRDYEQYF
>once|-|13|TRBV6-5
CASRWQLNTEAFF
>-|-|14|TRBV11-2
CASSQGGAMETQYF
>-|-|17|TRBV5-1
CASSLELAGDRGNGQFF
>-|TRBD1|16|TRBV28
CASSETGTGGYYGYTF
>-|-|14|TRBV27
CASRAGVPHQPQHF
>once|TRBD2|16|TRBV7-3
CASSSGLAGATDTQYF
>-|-|16|TRBV2
CASSSTRGGLIYGYTF
>-|-|19|TRBV19
CASSIFPGGASATNEKLFF
>-|TRBD2|16|TRBV7-9
CASSSASGGNTDTQYF
>-|-|17|TRBV4-1
CASSQDWSWGGRSPLHF
>-|-|16|TRBV5-5
CASSSTPDTSRHEQYF
>-|-|15|TRBV10-3
CAISRTTQNTGELFF
>-|TRBD1|16|TRBV4-3
CASSQGTGGSAGELFF
>-|TRBD2|16|TRBV7-7
CASSLAIAGDTGELFF
>-|-|17|TRBV6-1
CASSEFMGTGYLYEQYF
>-|TRBD1|15|TRBV27
CASSIAGTGYSPLHF
>-|-|15|TRBV6-5
CASSYSGHSTNEQFF
>few|-|15|TRBV5-1
CASSPGQTSNTEAFF
>-|TRBD1|15|TRBV2
CASANGQGSYNEQFF
>-|-|16|TRBV19
CASSIDLRERYGEQFF
>-|-|19|TRBV18
CASSPVLNAGSKLMKKLFF
>-|-|13|TRBV7-2
CASSLNIIQPQHF
>-|TRBD2|16|TRBV4-2
CASSQDGSGGYNEQFF
>-|-|14|TRBV14
CASSLRTNADPAFF
>-|TRBD1|14|TRBV2
CASSRPQGGEKLFF
>-|-|12|TRBV28
CASSSVGSPLHF
>-|TRBD2|15|TRBV6-5
CASSYSGGGAYEQFF
>-|TRBD1|18|TRBV18
CASSPLSLGQGIGNTIYF
>-|-|13|TRBV28
CASSFGRDEKLFF
>-|TRBD2|19|TRBV13
CASSYGTSGGGRSYNEQFF
>-|-|13|TRBV6-1
CASREGQNYEQYF
>-|-|14|TRBV10-3
CAISTPGVTYEQYF
>once|TRBD1|14|TRBV7-8
CASSFTTGPYEQYF
>-|-|13|TRBV11-3
CASSLGRDNGQFF
>-|-|19|TRBV7-2
CASSASLRNRDGYYNEQFF
>-|TRBD1|14|TRBV5-1
CASSMGQGTGELFF
>-|TRBD1|13|TRBV2
CASSLTGFDGYTF
>once|-|16|TRBV9
CASSPRWRARSNEQFF
>-|-|14|TRBV30
CAWTPTPYNSPLHF
>-|TRBD2|16|TRBV11-2
CASSLSAGVRTDTQYF
>-|-|13|TRBV5-1
CASAVEGNYGYTF
>-|-|14|TRBV21-1
CASSERASNTEAFF